A selection of T cell receptor beta chains follows, all from one sample in a study of siplizumab effects on memory and regulatory T cells. Repertoires were generated with immunoSEQ multiplex PCR, while TCRdb's copy carries only in-frame clones and drops some. This sample has roughly 100,000 clones, with roughly 92% found just once. Sequenced input: CD4+ T cells sorted from blood. These receptors were taken from a human donor in good health. Both conserved end residues are part of each CDR3. Fields, in order: V gene, J gene, CDR3 protein.

v_gene: TRBV6-1; j_gene: TRBJ2-3; CDR3aa: CASREAGVSTDTQYF
v_gene: TRBV7-6; j_gene: TRBJ1-2; CDR3aa: CASSSDRLGYTF
v_gene: TRBV5-1; j_gene: TRBJ2-5; CDR3aa: CASSSPTGAVQYF
v_gene: TRBV5-1; j_gene: TRBJ1-1; CDR3aa: CASSLGTGMNTEAFF
v_gene: TRBV6-6; j_gene: TRBJ1-4; CDR3aa: CASSSNLGQGNEKLFF
v_gene: TRBV4-1; j_gene: TRBJ2-2; CDR3aa: CASSRGTSGIAGGELFF
v_gene: TRBV6-1; j_gene: TRBJ1-4; CDR3aa: CATGGRNEKLFF
v_gene: TRBV2; j_gene: TRBJ2-7; CDR3aa: CASRDRTYEQYF
v_gene: TRBV9; j_gene: TRBJ2-3; CDR3aa: CASSPDRGGTDTQYF
v_gene: TRBV27; j_gene: TRBJ2-1; CDR3aa: CASSYTGAHNEQFF
v_gene: TRBV29-1; j_gene: TRBJ2-3; CDR3aa: CSVEGTAGGLGDTQYF
v_gene: TRBV6-1; j_gene: TRBJ1-3; CDR3aa: CASGRQGSGNTIYF
v_gene: TRBV4-1; j_gene: TRBJ2-7; CDR3aa: CASSQAEGFLSYEQYF
v_gene: TRBV18; j_gene: TRBJ1-2; CDR3aa: CASSPVPDRGHGYTF
v_gene: TRBV5-8; j_gene: TRBJ2-1; CDR3aa: CASSLFRLVEGTNEQFF
v_gene: TRBV4-1; j_gene: TRBJ2-3; CDR3aa: CASSVGLAGTDTQYF
v_gene: TRBV20-1; j_gene: TRBJ2-1; CDR3aa: CSAERLNEQFF
v_gene: TRBV28; j_gene: TRBJ2-7; CDR3aa: CASSFGGSNHEQYF
v_gene: TRBV5-8; j_gene: TRBJ2-1; CDR3aa: CASSWRGGRGHNEQFF
v_gene: TRBV15; j_gene: TRBJ2-3; CDR3aa: CATSRRAAGNVDTQYF
v_gene: TRBV5-5; j_gene: TRBJ2-3; CDR3aa: CASNTGIIGTDTQYF
v_gene: TRBV4-2; j_gene: TRBJ2-7; CDR3aa: CASSQDGLGYEQYF
v_gene: TRBV5-6; j_gene: TRBJ2-1; CDR3aa: CASSEEGLAVNNEQFF
v_gene: TRBV7-2; j_gene: TRBJ1-1; CDR3aa: CASSPDRSRNTEAFF
v_gene: TRBV19; j_gene: TRBJ1-1; CDR3aa: CASSIRDLGDTEAFF
v_gene: TRBV6-1; j_gene: TRBJ1-6; CDR3aa: CASSEGGGSLLSPLHF
v_gene: TRBV29-1; j_gene: TRBJ2-5; CDR3aa: CSAAKQGGQETQYF
v_gene: TRBV27; j_gene: TRBJ1-3; CDR3aa: CASSPAQGATIYF
v_gene: TRBV6-6; j_gene: TRBJ2-7; CDR3aa: CASSGRISYEQYF
v_gene: TRBV30; j_gene: TRBJ2-1; CDR3aa: CAWSTGLNSYNEQFF
v_gene: TRBV25-1; j_gene: TRBJ2-7; CDR3aa: CASSPRQGVSYEQYF
v_gene: TRBV4-1; j_gene: TRBJ2-7; CDR3aa: CASSRGGALTYEQYF
v_gene: TRBV6-5; j_gene: TRBJ1-1; CDR3aa: CASSRMNTEAFF
v_gene: TRBV5-1; j_gene: TRBJ2-7; CDR3aa: CASSWEGTSASYEQYF
v_gene: TRBV29-1; j_gene: TRBJ2-4; CDR3aa: CSVVSRGRGDIQYF
v_gene: TRBV7-6; j_gene: TRBJ2-1; CDR3aa: CASSLGLSDGEQFF
v_gene: TRBV4-1; j_gene: TRBJ1-5; CDR3aa: CASSQDKFGAFNQPQHF
v_gene: TRBV27; j_gene: TRBJ2-1; CDR3aa: CASSSQKGEQFF
v_gene: TRBV19; j_gene: TRBJ1-5; CDR3aa: CATSGRTGGDNQPQHF
v_gene: TRBV18; j_gene: TRBJ2-7; CDR3aa: CASSPGGTGSEQYF
v_gene: TRBV29-1; j_gene: TRBJ2-1; CDR3aa: CSVADSSEQFF
v_gene: TRBV19; j_gene: TRBJ2-3; CDR3aa: CASRRLSGDTQYF
v_gene: TRBV5-4; j_gene: TRBJ2-2; CDR3aa: CASSRREGTGELFF
v_gene: TRBV5-8; j_gene: TRBJ2-1; CDR3aa: CASSRRSANRVDNEQFF
v_gene: TRBV11-2; j_gene: TRBJ2-5; CDR3aa: CASSPPGLAEKETQYF
v_gene: TRBV6-5; j_gene: TRBJ2-6; CDR3aa: CASSYSSGANVLTF
v_gene: TRBV10-1; j_gene: TRBJ1-3; CDR3aa: CASSERRLGMGGNTIYF
v_gene: TRBV4-2; j_gene: TRBJ2-3; CDR3aa: CASSQFAPQGTQYF
v_gene: TRBV5-1; j_gene: TRBJ2-5; CDR3aa: CASSLFGSGLETQYF
v_gene: TRBV28; j_gene: TRBJ1-1; CDR3aa: CASRRLVGEAFF
v_gene: TRBV5-1; j_gene: TRBJ2-3; CDR3aa: CASSHGGTDTQYF
v_gene: TRBV18; j_gene: TRBJ2-2; CDR3aa: CASSLSVAGDIRTGELFF
v_gene: TRBV28; j_gene: TRBJ2-7; CDR3aa: CASMSTGTGGDEQYF
v_gene: TRBV19; j_gene: TRBJ2-4; CDR3aa: CASSDSGRPRWNIQYF